The clone carrying this TCR beta chain was seen repeatedly, ten times or more. Its antigen remains unknown. In the library, individual cDNA molecules carried attached unique molecular identifiers. One entry per CDR3 protein, called by TCRdb with MiXCR from the 5' RACE reads. The profile shows 95,000 to 110,000 distinct CDR3 sequences, over 8.5% of them singletons. The data were obtained in a study of early T cells in non-severe SARS-CoV-2 infection. At the level of the study: Sequencing of bulk RNA from unsorted whole blood was done, without chain pairing. Overall study findings and caveats: VDJdb-based annotation leaned toward anti-spike CD8 responses and missed private and CD4 specificities.

V was cut by 3 bases and J by 6 bases, with 14 bases left in between. The germline V gene has CDR1 LNHNV and CDR2 YYDKDF (reference sequence). The CDR3 spans 14 residues. The source material was whole blood. This clonotype originated in an adult who was a healthcare worker with PCR-confirmed SARS-CoV-2 infection or an uninfected control (not recorded which). The V call is TRBV15, the J call TRBJ1-1; D perhaps matches TRBD1 (5 bases). CDR3 nucleotides: TGTGCCACCAGCAGCCGCGGGGGGAGCCCTGAAGCTTTCTTT. Protein: CATSSRGGSPEAFF.